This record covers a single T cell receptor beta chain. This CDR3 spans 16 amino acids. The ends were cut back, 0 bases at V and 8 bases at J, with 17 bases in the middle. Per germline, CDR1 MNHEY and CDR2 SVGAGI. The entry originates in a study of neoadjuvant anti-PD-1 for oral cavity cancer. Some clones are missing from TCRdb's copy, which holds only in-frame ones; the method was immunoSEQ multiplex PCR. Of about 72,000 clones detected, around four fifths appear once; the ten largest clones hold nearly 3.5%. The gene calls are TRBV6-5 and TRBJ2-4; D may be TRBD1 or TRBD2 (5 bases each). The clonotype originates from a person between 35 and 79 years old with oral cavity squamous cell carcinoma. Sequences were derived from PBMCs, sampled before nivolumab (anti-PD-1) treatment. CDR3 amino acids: CASSYSMGPGPDIQYF. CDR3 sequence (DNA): TGTGCCAGCAGTTACTCGATGGGACCAGGCCCCGACATTCAGTACTTC.